The 11 T cell receptor beta chains presented below share a single source sample, sequenced in a study of blood T cells in healthy people across ages. Using a J-beta primer mix together with a sample-barcoded 5' primer, a second PCR was run for roughly 6 to 12 cycles. Using its own MiXCR run on the 5' RACE reads, TCRdb lists one record per CDR3 protein. Of around 870,000 distinct CDR3 sequences in the sample, 29% were seen once. Sequences were obtained from blood. These receptors were collected from a woman of 80 years or more in good health.

This clonotype was observed a handful of times. This may be a read error: a much more frequent sequence differs by one nucleotide. The CDR3 DNA reads as TGCGCCAGCAGCCAAGAGTCCGCTCCCTACAATGAGCAGTACTTC. Residues: CASSQESAPYNEQYF. The chain couples TRBV4-3 to TRBJ2-7, with D unresolved. The CDR3 covers 15 residues. Trimming cost V 0 bases and J 7 bases, with 16 bases left between them. Germline V lookup: CDR1 LGHNA, CDR2 YSLEER.

This sequence joins TRBV19 and TRBJ2-1; 7 bases match TRBD2. Trimming cost V 0 bases and J 0 bases; bases outside gene matches: 5. The CDR3 length is 17 residues. Germline CDR1 and CDR2: LNHDA and SQIVND (reference sequence). CDR3 in DNA: TGTGCCAGTAGTATAGAGGGCGGGGGTCGCTCCTACAATGAGCAGTTCTTC. Translated, it gives CASSIEGGGRSYNEQFF.

Details on this clonotype: This could be a read error, since a much larger clone is one nucleotide away. This rearrangement joins TRBV6-2 or TRBV6-3 to TRBJ2-7; no reliable D call. Germline CDR1 MNHEY, CDR2 SVGEGT. The CDR3 has 12 amino acids. Trimming pared 0 bases from V and 6 bases from J, leaving 6 bases between. The CDR3 reads CASSYSHCEQYF. The CDR3 region has the DNA TGTGCCAGCAGTTACTCTCACTGCGAGCAGTACTTC.

V gene TRBV5-6 combines with J gene TRBJ2-5; 8 bases map to TRBD1. Germline-derived CDR1 and CDR2 are SGHDT and YYEEEE. There are 15 residues in the CDR3. V lost 0 bases to trimming and J lost 11 bases; unmatched junction nucleotides: 12. The CDR3 loop reads CASSLVGQGNNEQYF. The CDR3 DNA is TGTGCCAGCAGCTTGGTTGGACAGGGAAACAATGAGCAGTACTTC.

This chain uses TRBV5-5 with TRBJ1-3, with unresolved D. The germline V gene encodes CDR1 SGHKS and CDR2 YYEKEE (reference sequence). V shed 6 bases and J shed 2 bases, with 15 bases lying between them. The CDR3 extends over 15 amino acids. CDR3 protein: CASTMSSSPGNTIYF. The CDR3 coding sequence is TGTGCCAGCACCATGTCTAGTAGCCCTGGAAACACCATATATTTT.

Note on this clonotype: A much larger clone sits a single nucleotide away, making a read error possible. The chain has TRBV20-1 and TRBJ2-4; weak D call: TRBD2 (6 bases). The germline CDR1 and CDR2 sequences are DFQATT and SNEGSKA (reference sequence). V was shortened by 1 base and J by 11 bases, with 12 bases between the two germline ends. The CDR3 spans 12 residues. This CDR3 reads CSARAPGRFQYF. The CDR3 nucleotides are TGCAGTGCTAGAGCCCCAGGGAGGTTTCAGTACTTC.

This clonotype was counted a single time. A much larger clone is a single base away; this may be a read error. The chain joins TRBV30 to TRBJ2-7; no reliable D call. The CDR3 loop spans 12 amino acids. Trimming left V 1 base short and J 0 bases short, with 4 bases between. Germline V CDR1 and CDR2: GTSNPN, SVGIG (reference sequence). The CDR3 nucleotides read TGTGCCTGGAGTGCAGACTCCTACGAGCAGTACTTC. Its translation is CAWSADSYEQYF.

This clonotype was counted at least ten times. V is TRBV7-2 and J is TRBJ2-1; 10 bases map to TRBD2. Trimming cost V 1 base and J 5 bases; bases outside gene matches: 2. CDR3 length: 15 amino acids. Germline V gene lookup returns CDR1 SGHTA and CDR2 FQGNSA. Written as DNA, the CDR3 is TGTGCCAGCAGCTTAGTGGGACTAGCGAACAATGAGCAGTTCTTC. It specifies CASSLVGLANNEQFF.

This clonotype was seen many times. V gene TRBV27 combines with J gene TRBJ2-7; D tentatively reads TRBD1 or TRBD2 (6 bases each). The CDR3 covers 14 residues. CDR1 and CDR2 (germline): MNHEY, SMNVEV (reference sequence). The germline V and J ends were trimmed by 6 bases and 0 bases, with 12 bases remaining between them. DNA for the CDR3: TGTGCCAGCAGAGTGGGGGGCCCCTCCTACGAGCAGTACTTC. It yields the protein CASRVGGPSYEQYF.

This clonotype showed up just a few times. This sequence joins TRBV20-1 and TRBJ2-2; D is unresolved. V gave up 1 base and J gave up 6 bases, with 9 bases separating them. Germline V lookup: CDR1 DFQATT, CDR2 SNEGSKA (reference sequence). The CDR3 runs 13 residues. The CDR3 is CSARVASAGELFF. The DNA for the CDR3 is TGCAGTGCTAGAGTCGCCAGCGCCGGGGAGCTGTTTTTT.

The genes are TRBV7-2 and TRBJ2-7; D possibly matches TRBD1 or TRBD2 (6 bases each). This CDR3 is built from 15 residues. Trimming cost V 3 bases and J 2 bases, with 14 bases left between them. Germline CDR1 and CDR2: SGHTA and FQGNSA. The CDR3 nucleotides read TGTGCCAGCAGCTTGGACGGGGGCCGACCCTACGAGCAGTACTTC. This encodes CASSLDGGRPYEQYF.